Here is one T cell receptor (beta chain) with its context. The antigen is unknown. Frozen PBMC stocks contributed around 2 micrograms of genomic DNA to the TCR beta libraries. This sample was included in a study of cytotoxic CD8 clonotypes in ibrutinib-treated CLL. Study-level information: In all, about eleven patients were relapsed/refractory, under 16 were treatment-naive and 17 to 18 were IGHV unmutated. Study results and caveats: At the start, clonality exceeded age-matched healthy donors and followed circulating CD8+ T-cell counts. Clonality went higher at ibrutinib response and then dropped back toward baseline at progression.

The repertoire was sequenced with immunoSEQ multiplex PCR; TCRdb's copy has only in-frame clones and lacks some. The sample has more than 110,000 clones; around 81% are singletons. V lost 6 bases and J 0 bases, leaving 6 bases between the germline ends. Germline V gene sequence: CDR1 MNHNS, CDR2 SASEGT. The CDR3 runs 12 residues. This TCR derives from a human donor with chronic lymphocytic leukemia. The V and J genes are TRBV6-1 and TRBJ2-7; D possibly corresponds to TRBD1 (6 bases). Sequencing was performed on PBMCs, taken after 36 months of ibrutinib treatment. CDR3 nucleotides: TGTGCCAGCAGGGGGGCCTCCTACGAGCAGTACTTC. Translation: CASRGASYEQYF.